These 3 T cell receptor beta chains were all obtained from the same sample, sequenced in a study of T cell repertoires in cytomegalovirus infection. From the reads, TCRdb called clonotypes with MiXCR, one entry per CDR3 protein. The sample records some 600,000 distinct CDR3 sequences, approximately 24% being singletons. The sample taken for sequencing was CD8+ T cells from PBMCs. The receptor source for this set is a human donor in good health (CMV status not recorded). Some clones in this sample may be carry-over from other donors' samples.

In its sample, this clonotype was seen a few times. This chain joins TRBV6-1 and TRBJ2-1; D is unclear. Germline V CDR1 and CDR2: MNHNS, SASEGT. This CDR3 is built from 12 residues. Trimming took off 5 bases at V and 15 bases at J, with 17 bases between the two ends. The CDR3 protein is CASSHHGEMRFF. In nucleotides, the CDR3 is TGTGCCAGCAGTCATCACGGTGAAATGCGGTTCTTC.

The sample holds many counts of this clonotype. The V and J genes are TRBV11-3 and TRBJ2-3; the D gene could be TRBD1 or TRBD2 (6 bases each). The CDR3 consists of 15 residues. V lost 2 bases to trimming and J lost 5 bases, with 14 bases between them. The germline CDR1 and CDR2 sequences are SGHNT and YENEEA. The CDR3 sequence is CASSLFGGGKDTQYF. DNA for the CDR3: TGTGCCAGCAGCTTATTTGGAGGGGGGAAAGATACGCAGTATTTT.

The CDR3 DNA reads as TGTGCCAGCAGCCTCGGGGGCATAAGTTCTGGGGCCAAAAACATTCAGTACTTC. The encoded protein is CASSLGGISSGAKNIQYF. The J gene is TRBJ2-4, the V gene TRBV28; D is perhaps TRBD1 or TRBD2 (6 bases each). V lost 6 bases and J 1 base, leaving 22 bases between the germline ends. This CDR3 spans 18 amino acids. CDR1 is MDHEN, CDR2 SYDVKM, per germline.